Below are 7 T cell receptor beta chains sequenced from a single sample in a study of chemoradiotherapy in HPV16-positive cancers. The protocol was immunoSEQ multiplex PCR, while the TCRdb copy is restricted to in-frame clones and leaves out a portion. Here the sample spans approximately 13,000 clones, about 88% being singletons. The material was blood, obtained from a patient who underwent chemoradiotherapy. These receptors all come from a human donor with HPV-associated anogenital cancer.

The DNA for the CDR3 is TGTGCCAGCAGGCCACTTCGATCGGTCATGAACACTGAAGCTTTCTTT. The encoded protein is CASRPLRSVMNTEAFF. The gene calls are TRBV6-6 and TRBJ1-1; D is ambiguous. CDR3 size: 16 residues. Germline V gene data show CDR1 as MNHNY and CDR2 as SVGAGI (reference sequence). V lost 6 bases to trimming and J lost 0 bases, with 17 bases between them.

This clone occurred a few times. The chain couples TRBV19 to TRBJ2-7, with 8 positions matching TRBD1. Germline V lookup: CDR1 LNHDA, CDR2 SQIVND (reference sequence). V shed 3 bases and J 4 bases; nucleotides not matched to a gene: 8. This CDR3 is 15 amino acids long. The CDR3 loop is CASSMVQGAGYEQYF. CDR3 sequence (DNA): TGTGCCAGTAGTATGGTTCAGGGGGCGGGGTACGAGCAGTACTTC.

The chain carries TRBV10-3 and TRBJ2-7, with D tentatively TRBD1 (5 bases). Trimming removed 6 bases at V and 3 bases at J, with 12 bases between. Germline V gene sequence: CDR1 ENHRY, CDR2 SYGVKD. The CDR3 runs to 13 residues. CDR3 nucleotides: TGTGCCATCAGGGGGCCACTTCGCTACGAGCAGTACTTC. Translated, it gives CAIRGPLRYEQYF.

The chain employs TRBV11-2 and TRBJ2-3; TRBD2 might be the D (6 bases). The V gene's germline CDR1 is SGHAT and CDR2 FQNNGV. V lost 2 bases, J lost 1 base, and 7 bases lay in between. The CDR3 has 14 amino acids. DNA for the CDR3: TGTGCCAGCAGCTTAAGACTAGGCACAGATACGCAGTATTTT. As protein: CASSLRLGTDTQYF.

The chain links TRBV27 to TRBJ1-2, with D unclear. Deletions cut 2 bases from V and 2 bases from J, with 9 bases between. CDR3 length: 14 amino acids. Germline V CDR1 and CDR2: MNHEY, SMNVEV (reference sequence). CDR3 bases: TGTGCCAGCAGTTTAAGAGAGGGAAACTATGGCTACACCTTC. This encodes CASSLREGNYGYTF.

The V gene is TRBV18, the J gene TRBJ2-1, with D possibly matching TRBD1 (6 bases). This CDR3 has 15 amino acids. Germline V gene lookup returns CDR1 KGHSH and CDR2 LQKENI. Between the trimmed V and J ends, which lost 2 bases and 6 bases, there was a span of 14 bases. CDR3 nucleotide sequence: TGTGCCAGCTCACCAACGGCAGGGGCGGGCAATGAGCAGTTCTTC. Amino acid sequence: CASSPTAGAGNEQFF. Full variable domain (outside the CDR3, taken from reference TRBV18 and TRBJ2-1): NAGVMQNPRHLVRRRGQEARLRCSPMKGHSHVYWYRQLPEEGLKFMVYLQKENIIDESGMPKERFSAEFPKEGPSILRIQQVVRGDSAAYFCASSPTAGAGNEQFFGPGTRLTVL.

The chain carries TRBV7-2 and TRBJ2-7, with a possible D match to TRBD2 (6 bases). V was cut by 4 bases and J by 4 bases, with 14 bases left in between. Germline CDR1 is SGHTA and CDR2 is FQGNSA. This CDR3 region has 14 residues. CDR3 region: CASSSPGGTYEQYF. The CDR3 DNA reads as TGTGCCAGCAGCTCCCCGGGCGGGACGTACGAGCAGTACTTC. Full variable domain (rest looked up from reference TRBV7-2 and TRBJ2-7): GAGVSQSPSNKVTEKGKDVELRCDPISGHTALYWYRQSLGQGLEFLIYFQGNSAPDKSGLPSDRFSAERTGGSVSTLTIQRTQQEDSAVYLCASSSPGGTYEQYFGPGTRLTVT.